This T cell receptor (beta chain) is from a study of memory CD4+ T cells and cytomegalovirus serostatus. CDR1 is LNHDA and CDR2 is SQIVND in the germline V gene (reference sequence). Trimming removed 4 bases from V and 7 bases from J, with 16 bases in between. The CDR3 is 14 residues long. Measured with immunoSEQ multiplex PCR; TCRdb has only the in-frame clones, and not every one. The top ten hold roughly 0.65% of the sample, which has around 30,000 clones, roughly 80% seen once. Study conclusions and caveats: Each of around 69 CMV-associated TCRbeta sequences occurred in one to five individuals.

Turning to this clone: What it binds is not known.

The sort gate was single viable CD3+CD4+CD8-CD45RO+ cells for memory CD4+ T cells. Sequencing used memory CD4+ T cells from blood. This chain uses TRBV19 with TRBJ1-2, with D tentatively TRBD1 (5 bases). The TCR comes from an adult in good health and CMV-seronegative. Some clones in this sample may be carry-over from other donors' samples. The CDR3 DNA is TGTGCCAGTAGTACGCCGGGACCCGCGGGTGGCTACACCTTC. This gives the protein CASSTPGPAGGYTF.